A single sample gave rise to the 5 T cell receptor beta chains below, sequenced in a study of response to subunit inactivated influenza vaccine. TCRdb reprocessed the RT-PCR reads via MiXCR and lists one record per CDR3 protein. Here the sample spans more than 550,000 distinct CDR3 sequences, roughly 10% being singletons. These data were also filed under a second study, of T cells expressing NK-cell markers. Per that paper: TCR beta cDNA was made by 5'RACE template switching with UMIs.

The sample was PBMCs from blood, taken on the day of vaccination. These receptors came from a man in his forties or fifties who received an inactivated influenza vaccine.

This clonotype has more than one count but fewer than ten. The chain has TRBV5-1 and TRBJ2-6, with D unclear. The CDR3 has 15 amino acids. Germline V gene data show CDR1 as SGHRS and CDR2 as YFSETQ. V lost 4 bases, J lost 0 bases, and 8 bases lay in between. The CDR3 is CASSTESSGANVLTF. Written as DNA, the CDR3 is TGCGCCAGCAGCACCGAGAGCTCTGGGGCCAACGTCCTGACTTTC.

A note on this clonotype: This may be a read error: a much more frequent sequence differs by one nucleotide. The chain recombines TRBV4-3 with TRBJ2-1, with D unclear. Trimming stripped 1 base from V and 1 base from J, with 20 bases between. Germline V gives CDR1 LGHNA, CDR2 YSLEER. The CDR3 spans 19 residues. CDR3 in DNA: TGCGCCAGCAGCCAAGGCACTGATAGTTTGAAGTGGTCCTACAATGAGCAGTTCTTC. It codes for CASSQGTDSLKWSYNEQFF.

This clonotype was seen at least ten times. The V call is TRBV5-1, the J call TRBJ2-3; D uncertain. The CDR3 loop spans 11 amino acids. V was trimmed by 7 bases and J by 2 bases, leaving 5 bases between them. Germline V gene data show CDR1 as SGHRS and CDR2 as YFSETQ. DNA for the CDR3: TGCGCCAGCTTACACACAGATACGCAGTATTTT. Amino acids: CASLHTDTQYF.

The gene calls are TRBV7-6 and TRBJ2-5, with D unresolved. The V and J ends lost 1 base and 5 bases respectively, with 14 bases between them. This CDR3 is built from 15 residues. Germline CDR1 SGHVS, CDR2 FNYEAQ. The CDR3 coding sequence is TGTGCCAGCAGCTTAGGGCCTCCGGATGGGGAGACCCAGTACTTC. Encoded protein: CASSLGPPDGETQYF.

This clonotype was seen more than once but under ten times. V gene TRBV2 combines with J gene TRBJ2-5, with TRBD1 matching 9 bases. The J segment lost 4 bases and the V segment lost 7 bases, leaving 10 bases of the junction unmatched. CDR1 and CDR2 from the germline V gene are SNHLY and FYNNEI. The length of the CDR3 is 15 residues. CDR3 nucleotides: TGTGCCAGCAAGGGCACAGGGGGCTTAACAGAGACCCAGTACTTC. This translates into CASKGTGGLTETQYF.